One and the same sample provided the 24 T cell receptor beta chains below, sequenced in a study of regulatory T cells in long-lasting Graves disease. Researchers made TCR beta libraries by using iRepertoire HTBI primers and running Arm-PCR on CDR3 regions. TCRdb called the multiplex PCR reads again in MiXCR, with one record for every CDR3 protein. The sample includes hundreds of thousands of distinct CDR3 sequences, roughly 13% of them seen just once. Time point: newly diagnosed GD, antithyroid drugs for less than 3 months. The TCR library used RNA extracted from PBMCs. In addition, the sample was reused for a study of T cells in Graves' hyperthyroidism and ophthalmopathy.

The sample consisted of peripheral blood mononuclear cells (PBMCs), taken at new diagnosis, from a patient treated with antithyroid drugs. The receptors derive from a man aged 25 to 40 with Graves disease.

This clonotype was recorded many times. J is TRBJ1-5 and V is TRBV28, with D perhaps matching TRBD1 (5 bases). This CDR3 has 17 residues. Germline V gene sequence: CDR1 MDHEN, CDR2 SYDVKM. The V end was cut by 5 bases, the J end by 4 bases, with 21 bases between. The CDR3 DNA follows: TGTGCCAGCAGTCGATCAGGGATCTCCAAGGTTAATCAGCCCCAGCATTTT. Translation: CASSRSGISKVNQPQHF.

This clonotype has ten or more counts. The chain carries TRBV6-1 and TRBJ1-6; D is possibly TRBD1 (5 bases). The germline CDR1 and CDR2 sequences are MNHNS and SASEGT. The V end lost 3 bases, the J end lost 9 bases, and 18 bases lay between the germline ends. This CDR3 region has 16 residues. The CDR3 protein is CASSEEQAGMGSPLHF. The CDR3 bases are TGTGCCAGCAGTGAGGAACAGGCGGGGATGGGTTCACCCCTCCACTTT.

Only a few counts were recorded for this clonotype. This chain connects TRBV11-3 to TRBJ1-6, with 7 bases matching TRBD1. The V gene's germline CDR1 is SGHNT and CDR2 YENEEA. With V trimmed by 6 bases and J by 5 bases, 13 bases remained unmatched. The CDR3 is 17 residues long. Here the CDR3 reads CASRSPDREINNSPLHF. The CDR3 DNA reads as TGTGCCAGCAGATCCCCCGACAGGGAGATTAATAATTCACCCCTCCACTTT.

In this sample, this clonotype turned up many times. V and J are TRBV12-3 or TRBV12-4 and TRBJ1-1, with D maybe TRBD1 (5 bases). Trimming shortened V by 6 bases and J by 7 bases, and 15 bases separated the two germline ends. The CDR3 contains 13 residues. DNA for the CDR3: TGTGCCAGCAGACGCGTCGGGGCGGGTGAAGCTTTCTTT. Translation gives CASRRVGAGEAFF.

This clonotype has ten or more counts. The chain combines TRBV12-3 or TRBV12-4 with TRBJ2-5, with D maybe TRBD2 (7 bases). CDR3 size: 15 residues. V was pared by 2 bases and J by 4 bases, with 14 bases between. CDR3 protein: CASSLWGGLGETQYF. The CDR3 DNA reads TGTGCCAGCAGTTTATGGGGGGGGCTAGGAGAGACCCAGTACTTC.

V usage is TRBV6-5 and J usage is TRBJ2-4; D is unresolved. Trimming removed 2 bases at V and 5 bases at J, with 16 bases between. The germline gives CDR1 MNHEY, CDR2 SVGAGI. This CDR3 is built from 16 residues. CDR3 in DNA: TGTGCCAGCAGTTACCTCGCCCCCGGTGTCGAAAACATTCAGTACTTC. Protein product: CASSYLAPGVENIQYF.

The CDR3 DNA reads as TGTGCCAGCAGGGCCCCACGGATTTTGGACACTGAAGCTTTCTTT. Its protein is CASRAPRILDTEAFF. The V and J genes are TRBV6-2 or TRBV6-3 and TRBJ1-1; D uncertain. CDR3 length equals 15 residues. Deletions cut 6 bases from V and 3 bases from J, with 17 bases between. CDR1 and CDR2 from the germline V gene are MNHEY and SVGEGT.

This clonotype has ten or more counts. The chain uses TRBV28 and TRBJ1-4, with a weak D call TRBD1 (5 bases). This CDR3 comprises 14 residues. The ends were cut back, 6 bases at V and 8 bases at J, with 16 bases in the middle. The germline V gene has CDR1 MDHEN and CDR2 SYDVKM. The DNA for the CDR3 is TGTGCCAGCAGCTTAACAACCCCAGGGGAAAAACTGTTTTTT. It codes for CASSLTTPGEKLFF. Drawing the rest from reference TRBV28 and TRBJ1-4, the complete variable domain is DVKVTQSSRYLVKRTGEKVFLECVQDMDHENMFWYRQDPGLGLRLIYFSYDVKMKEKGDIPEGYSVSREKKERFSLILESASTNQTSMYLCASSLTTPGEKLFFGSGTQLSVL.

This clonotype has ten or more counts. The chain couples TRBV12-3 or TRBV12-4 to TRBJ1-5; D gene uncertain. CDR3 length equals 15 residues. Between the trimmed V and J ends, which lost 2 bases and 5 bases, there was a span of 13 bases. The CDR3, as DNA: TGTGCCAGCAGTTTAAACGTCCAAGGCGATCAGCCCCAGCATTTT. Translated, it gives CASSLNVQGDQPQHF.

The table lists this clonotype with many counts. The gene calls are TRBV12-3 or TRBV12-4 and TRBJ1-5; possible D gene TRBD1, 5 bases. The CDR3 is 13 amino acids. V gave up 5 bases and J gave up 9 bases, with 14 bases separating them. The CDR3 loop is CASSPGTGRPQHF. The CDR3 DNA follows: TGTGCCAGCAGTCCCGGGACGGGGCGGCCCCAGCATTTT.

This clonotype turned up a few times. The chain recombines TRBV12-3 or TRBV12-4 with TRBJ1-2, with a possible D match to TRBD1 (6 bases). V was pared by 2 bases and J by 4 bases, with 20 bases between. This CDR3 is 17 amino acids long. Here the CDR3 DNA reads TGTGCCAGCAGTTTATCTCGAGGGGGTAAGGCGGTCTATGGCTACACCTTC. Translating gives CASSLSRGGKAVYGYTF.

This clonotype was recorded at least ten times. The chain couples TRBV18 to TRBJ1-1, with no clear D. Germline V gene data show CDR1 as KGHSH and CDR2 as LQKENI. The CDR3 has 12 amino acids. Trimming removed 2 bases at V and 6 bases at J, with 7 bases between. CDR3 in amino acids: CASSPNAAEAFF. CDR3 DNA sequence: TGTGCCAGCTCACCAAATGCGGCTGAAGCTTTCTTT.

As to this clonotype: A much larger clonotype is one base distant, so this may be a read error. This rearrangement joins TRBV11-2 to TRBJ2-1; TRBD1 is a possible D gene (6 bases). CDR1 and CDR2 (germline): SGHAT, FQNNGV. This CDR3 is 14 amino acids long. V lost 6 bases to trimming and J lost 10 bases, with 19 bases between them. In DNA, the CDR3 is TGTGCCAGCAGTCCCGGGACACCCGCCTACGAGCAGTTCTTC. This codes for CASSPGTPAYEQFF.

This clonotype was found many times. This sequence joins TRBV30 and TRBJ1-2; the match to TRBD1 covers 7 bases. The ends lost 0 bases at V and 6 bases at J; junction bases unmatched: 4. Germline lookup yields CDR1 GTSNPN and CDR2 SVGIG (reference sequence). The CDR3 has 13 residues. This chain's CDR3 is CAWSVLTGDGYTF. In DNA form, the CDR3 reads TGTGCCTGGAGTGTACTAACAGGGGATGGCTACACCTTC.

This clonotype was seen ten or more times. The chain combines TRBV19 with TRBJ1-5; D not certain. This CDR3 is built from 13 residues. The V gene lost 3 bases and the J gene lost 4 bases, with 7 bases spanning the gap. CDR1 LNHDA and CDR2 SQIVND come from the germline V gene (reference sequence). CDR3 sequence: CASSIKRNQPQHF. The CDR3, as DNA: TGTGCCAGTAGTATTAAAAGGAATCAGCCCCAGCATTTT.

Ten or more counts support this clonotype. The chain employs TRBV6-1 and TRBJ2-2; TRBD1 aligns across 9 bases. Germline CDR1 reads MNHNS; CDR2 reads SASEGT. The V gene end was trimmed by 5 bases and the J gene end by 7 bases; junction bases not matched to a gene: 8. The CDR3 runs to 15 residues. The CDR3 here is CASSKQGAQVGELFF. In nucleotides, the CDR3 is TGTGCCAGCAGTAAACAGGGGGCGCAGGTCGGGGAGCTGTTTTTT.

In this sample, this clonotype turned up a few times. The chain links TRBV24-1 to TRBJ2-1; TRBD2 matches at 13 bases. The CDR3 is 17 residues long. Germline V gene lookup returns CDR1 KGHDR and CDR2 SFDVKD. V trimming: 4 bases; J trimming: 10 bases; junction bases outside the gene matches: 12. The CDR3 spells CATSDPPGTSGATEQFF. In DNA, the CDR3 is TGTGCCACCAGTGACCCCCCCGGGACTAGCGGGGCAACCGAGCAGTTCTTC.

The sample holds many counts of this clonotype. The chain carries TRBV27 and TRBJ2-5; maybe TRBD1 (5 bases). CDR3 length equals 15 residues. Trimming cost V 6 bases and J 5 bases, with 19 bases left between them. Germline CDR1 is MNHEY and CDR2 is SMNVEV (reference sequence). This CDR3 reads CASRISQGDGETQYF. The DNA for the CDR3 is TGTGCCAGCAGAATAAGCCAGGGTGATGGGGAGACCCAGTACTTC.

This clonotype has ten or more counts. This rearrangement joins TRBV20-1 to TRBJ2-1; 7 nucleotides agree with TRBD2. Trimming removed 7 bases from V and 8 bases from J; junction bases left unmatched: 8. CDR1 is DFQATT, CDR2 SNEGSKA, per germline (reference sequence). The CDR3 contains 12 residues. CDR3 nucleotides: TGCAGTGGGGGGGGGTTTGGTGATGAGCAGTTCTTC. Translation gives CSGGGFGDEQFF.

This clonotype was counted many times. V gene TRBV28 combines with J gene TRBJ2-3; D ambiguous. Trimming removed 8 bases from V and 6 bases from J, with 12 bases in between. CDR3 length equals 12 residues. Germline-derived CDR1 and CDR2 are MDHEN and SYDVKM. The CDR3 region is CASGQALDTQYF. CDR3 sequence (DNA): TGTGCCAGCGGGCAGGCGCTGGATACGCAGTATTTT.

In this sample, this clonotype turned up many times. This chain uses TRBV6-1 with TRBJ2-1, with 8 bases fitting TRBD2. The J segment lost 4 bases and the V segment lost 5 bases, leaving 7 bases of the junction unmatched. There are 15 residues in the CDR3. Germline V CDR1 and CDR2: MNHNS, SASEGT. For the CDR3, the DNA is TGTGCCAGCAGTCCCCAAGCGGGAGCGTACAATGAGCAGTTCTTC. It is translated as CASSPQAGAYNEQFF.

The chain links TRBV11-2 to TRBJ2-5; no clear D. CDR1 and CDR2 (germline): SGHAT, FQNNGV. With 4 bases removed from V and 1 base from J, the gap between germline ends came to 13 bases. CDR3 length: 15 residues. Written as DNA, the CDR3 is TGTGCCAGCAGCTCAGTTCTGGCGTTCCAAGAGACCCAGTACTTC. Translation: CASSSVLAFQETQYF.

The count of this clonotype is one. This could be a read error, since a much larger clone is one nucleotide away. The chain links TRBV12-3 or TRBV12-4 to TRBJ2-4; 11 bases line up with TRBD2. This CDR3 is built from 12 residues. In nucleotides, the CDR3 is TGTGCCAACAGTTTACTAGCGGGAGACCGAGTCTTC. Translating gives CANSLLAGDRVF.

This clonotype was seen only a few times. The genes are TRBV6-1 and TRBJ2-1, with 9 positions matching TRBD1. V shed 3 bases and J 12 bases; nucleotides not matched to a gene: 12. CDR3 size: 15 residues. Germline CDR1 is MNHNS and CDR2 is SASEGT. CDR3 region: CASSEPGTGNHWQFF. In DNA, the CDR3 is TGTGCCAGCAGTGAGCCCGGGACAGGGAATCATTGGCAGTTCTTC.